The 22 T cell receptor beta chains below come from one sample, sequenced in a study of blood T cell repertoires in COVID-19. The table came from immunoSEQ multiplex PCR; TCRdb's copy has only in-frame clones and leaves some out. The data hold under 350,000 clones, with 80% to 90% observed a single time. The sample consisted of PBMCs or T cells enriched from blood (not recorded which). These receptor sequences come from a woman in her thirties or forties with acute COVID-19.

The V call is TRBV19, the J call TRBJ1-2, with D tentatively TRBD1 (6 bases). CDR3 length: 17 amino acids. Germline CDR1 LNHDA, CDR2 SQIVND (reference sequence). V was clipped by 2 bases and J by 5 bases, with 21 bases between them. In DNA form, the CDR3 reads TGTGCCAGTAGTATATCCCGGGGGGGGCCGCCCTTATATGGCTACACCTTC. Its translation is CASSISRGGPPLYGYTF.

The V gene is TRBV7-6, the J gene TRBJ2-7, with D possibly matching TRBD1 (5 bases). CDR1 SGHVS and CDR2 FNYEAQ come from the germline V gene. Trimming left V 1 base short and J 2 bases short, with 9 bases between. This CDR3 is built from 14 residues. CDR3 protein: CASSLGPGTYEQYF. For the CDR3, the DNA is TGTGCCAGCAGCTTAGGCCCAGGGACCTACGAGCAGTACTTC.

Only a few counts were recorded for this clone. The rearrangement joins TRBV12-3 or TRBV12-4 to TRBJ1-2, with D uncertain. This CDR3 region has 13 residues. Between the trimmed V and J ends, which lost 4 bases and 2 bases, there was a span of 8 bases. CDR3 DNA sequence: TGTGCCAGCAGTTCCGGGGTGAACTATGGCTACACCTTC. Translation gives CASSSGVNYGYTF.

The rearrangement links TRBV4-2 to TRBJ1-1; D is possibly TRBD1 (6 bases). Germline V gene data show CDR1 as LGHNA and CDR2 as YNFKEQ. The CDR3 length is 16 residues. Trimming stripped 0 bases from V and 7 bases from J, with 18 bases between. The CDR3 reads CASSQDRRQDVNEAFF. For the CDR3, the DNA is TGTGCCAGCAGCCAAGATAGGAGACAGGATGTGAATGAAGCTTTCTTT.

The chain joins TRBV6-5 to TRBJ2-1; 11 bases match TRBD2. V shed 8 bases and J 8 bases; nucleotides not matched to a gene: 11. CDR3 length: 15 residues. The V gene's germline CDR1 is MNHEY and CDR2 SVGAGI. The CDR3 DNA is TGTGCCAGCCTCCTAGCGGGAGGAATGTGGGATGAGCAGTTCTTC. Protein sequence: CASLLAGGMWDEQFF.

This clone was counted a single time. The chain couples TRBV5-1 to TRBJ2-2, with D perhaps TRBD2 (6 bases). The V end lost 0 bases, the J end lost 6 bases, and 9 bases lay between the germline ends. Germline V gives CDR1 SGHRS, CDR2 YFSETQ. This CDR3 contains 14 residues. The CDR3 bases are TGCGCCAGCAGCTTGGAAACGGGGGCCGGGGAGCTGTTTTTT. Encoded protein: CASSLETGAGELFF.

The chain uses TRBV7-8 and TRBJ2-7; a weak D match, TRBD2 (5 bases). The CDR3 length is 16 residues. Germline lookup yields CDR1 SGHVS and CDR2 FQNEAQ. Trimming left V 5 bases short and J 5 bases short, with 22 bases between. CDR3 coding DNA: TGTGCCAGCAGCCACCTGGTAATGGGAGAACTTAACGAGCAGTACTTC. This codes for CASSHLVMGELNEQYF.

The V gene is TRBV18, the J gene TRBJ1-2; 8 bases map to TRBD1. The J segment lost 6 bases and the V segment lost 6 bases, leaving 12 bases of the junction unmatched. From germline, CDR1 is KGHSH and CDR2 LQKENI. The CDR3 sequence is 15 residues long. This CDR3 is CASSQGAGKGDGYTF. DNA for the CDR3: TGTGCCAGCTCGCAGGGGGCAGGGAAGGGCGATGGCTACACCTTC.

This chain connects TRBV13 to TRBJ2-1; tentative D call: TRBD2 (5 bases). Germline lookup yields CDR1 PRHDT and CDR2 FYEKMQ (reference sequence). V was shortened by 2 bases and J by 0 bases, with 11 bases between the two germline ends. The CDR3 length is 16 residues. The CDR3 DNA is TGTGCCAGCAGCTTATTACGGGGAAACTCCTACAATGAGCAGTTCTTC. Amino acids: CASSLLRGNSYNEQFF.

The chain links TRBV25-1 to TRBJ1-1, with D hard to call. Trimming removed 0 bases from V and 2 bases from J, with 16 bases in between. This CDR3 has 17 residues. Per germline, CDR1 MGHDK and CDR2 SYGVNS. In DNA form, the CDR3 reads TGTGCCAGCAGTGAATATCTCGGAGGGAATCTAAACACTGAAGCTTTCTTT. Translation: CASSEYLGGNLNTEAFF.

Only a few counts were recorded for this clone. The chain uses TRBV18 and TRBJ2-5; a possible D gene is TRBD1 (5 bases). Germline values: CDR1 KGHSH, CDR2 LQKENI. The V gene lost 2 bases and the J gene lost 4 bases, with 14 bases spanning the gap. CDR3 length: 15 amino acids. As DNA, the CDR3 is TGTGCCAGCTCACCATTACAGGAGCCTGCAGAGACCCAGTACTTC. It yields the protein CASSPLQEPAETQYF.

Only one count was recorded for this clone. The chain combines TRBV12-3 or TRBV12-4 with TRBJ1-1; 7 bases are shared with TRBD1. V gave up 5 bases and J gave up 5 bases; unmatched junction bases: 5. This CDR3 spans 13 amino acids. The CDR3 DNA follows: TGTGCCAGCAGTCAAAACAGGGGTACTGAAGCTTTCTTT. It translates to CASSQNRGTEAFF.

The chain uses TRBV7-3 and TRBJ2-3, with unresolved D. Germline V gives CDR1 SGHTA, CDR2 FQGTGA. The CDR3 is 18 amino acids. V was shortened by 1 base and J by 1 base, with 18 bases between the two germline ends. In nucleotides, the CDR3 is TGTGCCAGCAGCTTAAAAAGTTGTTTCAGACTTCGCACAGATACGCAGTATTTT. Translation gives CASSLKSCFRLRTDTQYF.

The J gene is TRBJ1-5, the V gene TRBV2, with D possibly TRBD1 on 6 matching bases. CDR1 and CDR2 (germline): SNHLY, FYNNEI. CDR3 length: 15 residues. V was cut by 6 bases and J by 0 bases, with 12 bases left in between. This CDR3 reads CASRKGGVSNQPQHF. CDR3 sequence (DNA): TGTGCCAGCAGAAAGGGGGGGGTTAGCAATCAGCCCCAGCATTTT.

This sequence joins TRBV6-2 or TRBV6-3 and TRBJ2-1; TRBD1 might be the D (6 bases). Per germline, CDR1 MNHEY and CDR2 SVGEGT. The CDR3 consists of 16 residues. V gave up 6 bases and J gave up 7 bases, with 22 bases separating them. This CDR3 is CASSTITSGHSNEQFF. The CDR3 region has the DNA TGTGCCAGCAGCACTATTACATCGGGACACAGTAATGAGCAGTTCTTC.

This chain uses TRBV2 with TRBJ2-3, with 10 bases matching TRBD1. The V gene's germline CDR1 is SNHLY and CDR2 FYNNEI. This CDR3 has 13 residues. J was trimmed by 6 bases and V by 6 bases; bases with no gene match: 3. CDR3: CASSDRGRDTQYF. CDR3 DNA sequence: TGTGCCAGCAGCGACAGGGGGCGGGATACGCAGTATTTT. Full variable domain (rest looked up from reference TRBV2 and TRBJ2-3): EPEVTQTPSHQVTQMGQEVILRCVPISNHLYFYWYRQILGQKVEFLVSFYNNEISEKSEIFDDQFSVERPDGSNFTLKIRSTKLEDSAMYFCASSDRGRDTQYFGPGTRLTVL.

A note on this clone: Sequence at one end of the junction differs from germline and may be a read error. The chain carries TRBV15 and TRBJ2-7; a weak D match, TRBD2 (6 bases). This CDR3 has 14 residues. Germline values: CDR1 LNHNV, CDR2 YYDKDF (reference sequence). The CDR3 loop reads CATSRGRDSHEQYF. CDR3 nucleotides: TGTGCCACCAGCAGAGGAAGGGACTCCCACGAGCAGTACTTC.

The chain is built from TRBV5-4 and TRBJ1-3; D unclear. CDR1 and CDR2 from the germline V gene are SGHNT and YYREEE (reference sequence). V dropped 7 bases and J dropped 4 bases, with 27 bases sitting between them. This CDR3 is built from 18 residues. Here the CDR3 reads CASYRQEIASPAGNTIYF. The CDR3 DNA reads TGTGCCAGCTACCGACAAGAGATTGCATCTCCTGCGGGAAACACCATATATTTT.

The chain combines TRBV7-9 with TRBJ1-4; D is ambiguous. This CDR3 is 13 amino acids long. CDR1 and CDR2 (germline): SEHNR, FQNEAQ (reference sequence). Trimming removed 2 bases from V and 12 bases from J, with 13 bases in between. CDR3 residues: CASSLMQARELFF. CDR3 DNA sequence: TGTGCCAGCAGCTTAATGCAGGCGAGGGAACTGTTTTTT.

This chain uses TRBV18 with TRBJ1-5, with D uncertain. The CDR3 runs 14 residues. The V gene lost 5 bases and the J gene lost 0 bases, with 8 bases spanning the gap. Per the germline V gene, CDR1 is KGHSH and CDR2 is LQKENI. The CDR3 sequence: CASSFQDSNQPQHF. In DNA form, the CDR3 reads TGTGCCAGCTCATTCCAGGATAGCAATCAGCCCCAGCATTTT.

Here the CDR3 reads CAWSVRDCRGQITEAFF. DNA of the CDR3: TGTGCCTGGAGTGTTCGTGATTGCAGGGGGCAAATAACTGAAGCTTTCTTT. V and J are TRBV30 and TRBJ1-1; 8 bases are a match to TRBD1. The trim removed 0 bases at V and 5 bases at J, leaving 14 bases unmatched. The CDR3 is 17 amino acids. Germline lookup yields CDR1 GTSNPN and CDR2 SVGIG (reference sequence).

This clone is a singleton in its sample. The rearrangement uses TRBV7-3 and TRBJ2-1; the match to TRBD2 covers 10 bases. Per the germline V gene, CDR1 is SGHTA and CDR2 is FQGTGA. The trim removed 3 bases at V and 9 bases at J, leaving 8 bases unmatched. The CDR3 consists of 15 residues. In DNA, the CDR3 is TGTGCCAGCAGCTTCGGGACTAGCGTCAAGGGTGAGCAGTTCTTC. Translating gives CASSFGTSVKGEQFF. Looking up the rest from reference TRBV7-3 and TRBJ2-1 gives the full variable domain: GAGVSQTPSNKVTEKGKYVELRCDPISGHTALYWYRQSLGQGPEFLIYFQGTGAADDSGLPNDRFFAVRPEGSVSTLKIQRTERGDSAVYLCASSFGTSVKGEQFFGPGTRLTVL.